This TCR beta chain was captured by sequencing in a study of T cell responses to AZD1222 COVID-19 vaccine. TCRdb's table, derived via immunoSEQ multiplex PCR, lists solely in-frame clones and lacks some. The top ten hold roughly 21% of the sample, which has 80,000 to 95,000 clones, 60% to 80% seen once. Trimming pared 1 base from V and 3 bases from J, leaving 7 bases between. This CDR3 has 13 residues. Germline V gene sequence: CDR1 SGHRS, CDR2 YFSETQ. The rearrangement joins TRBV5-1 to TRBJ1-1; no clear D. The TCR sequence derives from an adult in good health. The sample here was peripheral blood, taken on day 0 of AZD1222 vaccination. CDR3 in DNA: TGCGCCAGCAGCTTGCGGTCCTACACTGAAGCTTTCTTT. Translating gives CASSLRSYTEAFF.